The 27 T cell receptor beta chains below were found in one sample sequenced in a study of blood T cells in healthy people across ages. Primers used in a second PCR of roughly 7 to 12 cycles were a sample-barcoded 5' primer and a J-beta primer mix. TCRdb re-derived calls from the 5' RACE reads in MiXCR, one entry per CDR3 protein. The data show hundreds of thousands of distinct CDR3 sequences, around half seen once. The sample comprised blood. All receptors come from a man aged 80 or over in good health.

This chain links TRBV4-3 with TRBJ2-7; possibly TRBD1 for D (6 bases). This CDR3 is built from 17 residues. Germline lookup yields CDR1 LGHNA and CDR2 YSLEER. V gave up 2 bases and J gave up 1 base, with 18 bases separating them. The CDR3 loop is CASSQTLSRDTSYEQYF. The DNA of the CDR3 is TGCGCCAGCAGCCAAACTCTCTCCCGGGACACATCCTACGAGCAGTACTTC.

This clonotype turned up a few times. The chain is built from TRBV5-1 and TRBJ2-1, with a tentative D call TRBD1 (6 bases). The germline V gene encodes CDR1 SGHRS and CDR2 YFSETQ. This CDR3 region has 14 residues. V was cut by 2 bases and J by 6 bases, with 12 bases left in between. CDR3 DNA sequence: TGCGCCAGCAGCTTAAATTGGGGGCCCAATGAGCAGTTCTTC. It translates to CASSLNWGPNEQFF. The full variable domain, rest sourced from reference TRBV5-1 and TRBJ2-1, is KAGVTQTPRYLIKTRGQQVTLSCSPISGHRSVSWYQQTPGQGLQFLFEYFSETQRNKGNFPGRFSGRQFSNSRSEMNVSTLELGDSALYLCASSLNWGPNEQFFGPGTRLTVL.

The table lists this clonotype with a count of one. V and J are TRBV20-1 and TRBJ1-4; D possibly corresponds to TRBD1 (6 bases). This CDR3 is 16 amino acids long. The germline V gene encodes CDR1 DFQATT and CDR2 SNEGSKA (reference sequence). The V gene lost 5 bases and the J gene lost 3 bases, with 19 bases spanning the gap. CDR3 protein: CSAWGPQAIPNEKLFF. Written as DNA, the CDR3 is TGCAGTGCTTGGGGGCCCCAGGCTATTCCTAATGAAAAACTGTTTTTT.

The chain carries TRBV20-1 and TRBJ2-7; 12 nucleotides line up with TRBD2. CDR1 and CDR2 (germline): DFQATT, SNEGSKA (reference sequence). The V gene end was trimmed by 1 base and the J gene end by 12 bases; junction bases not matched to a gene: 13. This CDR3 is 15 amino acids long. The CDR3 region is CSARGPLAGGLTWYF. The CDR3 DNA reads TGCAGTGCTAGAGGACCCCTAGCGGGAGGGTTAACTTGGTACTTC.

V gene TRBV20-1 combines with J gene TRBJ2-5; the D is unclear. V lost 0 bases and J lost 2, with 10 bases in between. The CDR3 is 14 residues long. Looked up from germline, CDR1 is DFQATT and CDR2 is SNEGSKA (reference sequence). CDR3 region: CSARDWASQETQYF. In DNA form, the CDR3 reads TGCAGTGCTAGAGACTGGGCCTCGCAAGAGACCCAGTACTTC.

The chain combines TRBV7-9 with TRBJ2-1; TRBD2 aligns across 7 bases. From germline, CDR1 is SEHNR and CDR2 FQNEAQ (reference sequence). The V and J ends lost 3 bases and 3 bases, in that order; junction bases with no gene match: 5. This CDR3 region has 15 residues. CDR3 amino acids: CASSFAASGYNEQFF. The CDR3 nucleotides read TGTGCCAGCAGCTTCGCGGCTAGCGGCTACAATGAGCAGTTCTTC.

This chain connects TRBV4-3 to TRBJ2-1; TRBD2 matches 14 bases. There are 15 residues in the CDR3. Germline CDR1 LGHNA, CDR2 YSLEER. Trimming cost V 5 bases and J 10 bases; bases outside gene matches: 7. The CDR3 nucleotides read TGCGCCAGCAGCACAACGGGACTAGCGGGAGTCGAGCAGTTCTTC. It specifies CASSTTGLAGVEQFF.

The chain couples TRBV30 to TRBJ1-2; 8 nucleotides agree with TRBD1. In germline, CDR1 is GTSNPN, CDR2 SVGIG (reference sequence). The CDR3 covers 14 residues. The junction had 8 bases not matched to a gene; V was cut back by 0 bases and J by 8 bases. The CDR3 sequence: CAWSVGETGVGYTF. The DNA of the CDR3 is TGTGCCTGGAGTGTGGGGGAGACAGGGGTCGGCTACACCTTC.

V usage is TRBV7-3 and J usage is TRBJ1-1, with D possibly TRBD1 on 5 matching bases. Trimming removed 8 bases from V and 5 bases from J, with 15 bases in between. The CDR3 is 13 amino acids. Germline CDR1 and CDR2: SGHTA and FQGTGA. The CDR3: CASSSGGVTEAFF. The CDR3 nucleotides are TGTGCCAGCTCATCTGGGGGGGTGACTGAAGCTTTCTTT.

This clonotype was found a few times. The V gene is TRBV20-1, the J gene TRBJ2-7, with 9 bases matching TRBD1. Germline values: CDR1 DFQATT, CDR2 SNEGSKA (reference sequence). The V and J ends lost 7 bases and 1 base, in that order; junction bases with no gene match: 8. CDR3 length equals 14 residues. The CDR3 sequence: CSVARGTGSYEQYF. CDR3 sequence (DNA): TGCAGTGTTGCTAGAGGGACAGGGTCCTACGAGCAGTACTTC.

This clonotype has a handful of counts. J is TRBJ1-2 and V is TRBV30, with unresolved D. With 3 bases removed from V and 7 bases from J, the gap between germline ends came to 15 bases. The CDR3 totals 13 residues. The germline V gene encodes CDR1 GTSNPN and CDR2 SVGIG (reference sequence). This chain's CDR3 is CAWSREALGGYTF. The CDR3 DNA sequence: TGTGCCTGGAGCCGAGAGGCGCTGGGTGGCTACACCTTC.

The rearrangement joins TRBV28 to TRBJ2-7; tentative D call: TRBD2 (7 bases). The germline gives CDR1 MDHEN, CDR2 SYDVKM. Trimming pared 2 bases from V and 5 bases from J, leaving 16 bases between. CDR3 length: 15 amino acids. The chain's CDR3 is CASSLLGGGPDEQYF. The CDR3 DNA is TGTGCCAGCAGTTTACTGGGGGGGGGCCCGGACGAGCAGTACTTC.

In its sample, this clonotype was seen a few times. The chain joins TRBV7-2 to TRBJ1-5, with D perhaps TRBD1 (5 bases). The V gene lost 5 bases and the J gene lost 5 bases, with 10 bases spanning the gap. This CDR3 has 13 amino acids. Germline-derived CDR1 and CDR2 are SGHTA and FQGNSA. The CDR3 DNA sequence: TGTGCCAGCAGCCCGGGGGGTTATCAGCCCCAGCATTTT. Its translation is CASSPGGYQPQHF.

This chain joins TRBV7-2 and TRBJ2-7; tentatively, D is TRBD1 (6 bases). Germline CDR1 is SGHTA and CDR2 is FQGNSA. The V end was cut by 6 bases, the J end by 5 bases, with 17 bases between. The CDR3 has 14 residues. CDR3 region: CASSGSNRAHEQYF. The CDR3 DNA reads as TGTGCCAGCAGTGGGAGTAACAGGGCCCACGAGCAGTACTTC.

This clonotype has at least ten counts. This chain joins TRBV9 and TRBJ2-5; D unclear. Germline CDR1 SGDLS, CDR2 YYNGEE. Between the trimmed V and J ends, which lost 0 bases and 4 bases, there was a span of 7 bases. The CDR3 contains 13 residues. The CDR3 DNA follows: TGTGCCAGCAGCGTAGCTCCAGGAGAGACCCAGTACTTC. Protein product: CASSVAPGETQYF.

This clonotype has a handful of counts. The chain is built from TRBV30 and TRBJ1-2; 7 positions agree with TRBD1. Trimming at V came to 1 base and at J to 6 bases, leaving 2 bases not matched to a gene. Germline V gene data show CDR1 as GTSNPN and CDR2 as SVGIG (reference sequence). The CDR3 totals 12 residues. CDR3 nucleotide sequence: TGTGCCTGGAGTGGACAGGGCGATGGCTACACCTTC. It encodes CAWSGQGDGYTF. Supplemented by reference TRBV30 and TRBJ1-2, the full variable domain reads SQTIHQWPATLVQPVGSPLSLECTVEGTSNPNLYWYRQAAGRGLQLLFYSVGIGQISSEVPQNLSASRPQDRQFILSSKKLLLSDSGFYLCAWSGQGDGYTFGSGTRLTVV.

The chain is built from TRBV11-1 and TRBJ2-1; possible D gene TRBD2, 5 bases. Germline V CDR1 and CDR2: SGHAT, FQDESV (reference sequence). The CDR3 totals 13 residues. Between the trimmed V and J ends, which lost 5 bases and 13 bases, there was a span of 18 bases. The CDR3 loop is CASSDRTSKTQFF. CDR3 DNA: TGTGCCAGCAGCGACCGGACTTCGAAGACCCAGTTCTTC.

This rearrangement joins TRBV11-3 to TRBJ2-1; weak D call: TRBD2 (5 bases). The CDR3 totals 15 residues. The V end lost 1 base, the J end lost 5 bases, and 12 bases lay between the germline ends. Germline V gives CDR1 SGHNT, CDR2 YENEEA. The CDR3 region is CASSLAPGYDNEQFF. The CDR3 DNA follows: TGTGCCAGCAGCTTAGCTCCGGGGTACGACAATGAGCAGTTCTTC.

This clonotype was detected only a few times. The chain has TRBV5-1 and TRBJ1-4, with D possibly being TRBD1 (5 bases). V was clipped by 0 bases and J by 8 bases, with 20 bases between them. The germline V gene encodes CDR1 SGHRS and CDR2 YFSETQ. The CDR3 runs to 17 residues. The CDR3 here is CASSLGRVGQGTEKLFF. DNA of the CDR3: TGCGCCAGCAGCTTGGGCCGCGTGGGGCAGGGTACCGAAAAACTGTTTTTT.

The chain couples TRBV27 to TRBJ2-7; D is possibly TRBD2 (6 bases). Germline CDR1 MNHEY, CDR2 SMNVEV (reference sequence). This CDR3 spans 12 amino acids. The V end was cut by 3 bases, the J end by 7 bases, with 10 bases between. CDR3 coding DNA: TGTGCCAGCAGTTTGGAGGGGCTGGAGCAGTACTTC. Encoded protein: CASSLEGLEQYF.

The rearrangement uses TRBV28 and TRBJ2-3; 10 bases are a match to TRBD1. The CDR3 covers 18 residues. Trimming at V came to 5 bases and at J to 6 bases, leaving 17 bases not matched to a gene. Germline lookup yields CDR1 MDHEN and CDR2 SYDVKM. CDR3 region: CASSLPAGTGDYLDTQYF. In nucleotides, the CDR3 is TGTGCCAGCAGTCTCCCGGCTGGGACAGGGGATTATTTGGATACGCAGTATTTT.

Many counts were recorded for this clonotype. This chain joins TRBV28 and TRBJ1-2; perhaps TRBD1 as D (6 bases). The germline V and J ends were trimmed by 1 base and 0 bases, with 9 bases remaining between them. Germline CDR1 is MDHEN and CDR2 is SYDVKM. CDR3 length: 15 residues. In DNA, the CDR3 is TGTGCCAGCAGTTTATTACCAGGGGCTAACTATGGCTACACCTTC. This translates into CASSLLPGANYGYTF.

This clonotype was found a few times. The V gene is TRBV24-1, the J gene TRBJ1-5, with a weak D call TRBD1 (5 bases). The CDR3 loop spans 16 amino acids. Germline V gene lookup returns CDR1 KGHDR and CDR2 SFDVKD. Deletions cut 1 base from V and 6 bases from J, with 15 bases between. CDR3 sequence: CATSDFVWGLIQPQHF. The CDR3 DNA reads TGTGCCACCAGTGATTTTGTATGGGGCCTTATTCAGCCCCAGCATTTT.

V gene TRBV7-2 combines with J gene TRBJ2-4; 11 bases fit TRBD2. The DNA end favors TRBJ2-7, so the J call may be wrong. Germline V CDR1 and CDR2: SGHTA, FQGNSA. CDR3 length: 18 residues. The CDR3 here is CASSRGTSGHNIKYEQYF. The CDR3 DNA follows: TGTGCCAGCAGTCGGGGGACTAGCGGCCACAATATAAAATACGAGCAGTACTTC.

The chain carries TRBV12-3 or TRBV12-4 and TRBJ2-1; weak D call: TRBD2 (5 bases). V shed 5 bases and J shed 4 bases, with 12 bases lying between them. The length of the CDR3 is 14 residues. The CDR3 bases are TGTGCCAGCAGTAAAAGCGGACCTTACAATGAGCAGTTCTTC. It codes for CASSKSGPYNEQFF.

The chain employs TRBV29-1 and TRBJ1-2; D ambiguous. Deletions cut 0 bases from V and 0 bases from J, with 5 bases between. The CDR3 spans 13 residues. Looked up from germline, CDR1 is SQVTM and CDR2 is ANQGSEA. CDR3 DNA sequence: TGCAGCGTTGAAGAGGCCGCTAACTATGGCTACACCTTC. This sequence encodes CSVEEAANYGYTF.

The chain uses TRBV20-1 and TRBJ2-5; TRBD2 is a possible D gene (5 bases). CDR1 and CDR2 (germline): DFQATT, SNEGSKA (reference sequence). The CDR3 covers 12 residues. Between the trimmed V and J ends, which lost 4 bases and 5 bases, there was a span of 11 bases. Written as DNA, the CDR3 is TGCAGTGCTATGGGCTGGGAGGAGACCCAGTACTTC. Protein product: CSAMGWEETQYF.